The 16 T cell receptor beta chains listed next were all sequenced from one sample in a study of T-cell reconstitution after alpha-beta-depleted transplantation in children. The TCRbeta library incorporated unique molecular identifiers. TCRdb redid the calling of the PCR reads with MiXCR, one entry per CDR3 protein. The table has approximately 300,000 distinct CDR3 sequences, over 9% seen once. The input for sequencing was PBMCs, taken before TCRalphabeta/CD19-depleted stem cell transplant. These receptors were taken from a boy younger than two with acute myeloid leukemia, due to receive a stem cell transplant.

In its sample, this clonotype was seen a few times. V usage is TRBV19 and J usage is TRBJ1-1; D gene unclear. This CDR3 is built from 13 residues. Trimming cost V 1 base and J 1 base, with 4 bases left between them. Germline-derived CDR1 and CDR2 are LNHDA and SQIVND (reference sequence). CDR3 DNA sequence: TGTGCCAGTAGTATAGTGGAGAACACTGAAGCTTTCTTT. Encoded protein: CASSIVENTEAFF.

The count of this clonotype is one. At one of its ends the junction is not consistent with the germline gene, which may arise from a read error. V usage is TRBV20-1 and J usage is TRBJ1-1; D might be TRBD1 (6 bases). There are 18 residues in the CDR3. Germline V lookup: CDR1 DFQATT, CDR2 SNEGSKA (reference sequence). The CDR3 DNA follows: TGCAGTGCTAGAGAAAGGCCCGTGGGGGGGCCGGCGAACGCTGAACCTTTCTTT. This gives the protein CSARERPVGGPANAEPFF.

This rearrangement joins TRBV4-2 to TRBJ2-3, with a tentative D call TRBD2 (6 bases). This CDR3 has 18 residues. V was pared by 0 bases and J by 2 bases, with 18 bases between. Germline V gives CDR1 LGHNA, CDR2 YNFKEQ. This CDR3 reads CASSQEATSRLDTDTQYF. The CDR3 nucleotides read TGTGCCAGCAGCCAAGAGGCGACTAGTCGATTGGACACAGATACGCAGTATTTT.

This clonotype was seen ten or more times. The chain carries TRBV27 and TRBJ2-7, with TRBD1 identical over 7 bases. Germline loops: CDR1 MNHEY, CDR2 SMNVEV (reference sequence). V lost 6 bases to trimming and J lost 6 bases; unmatched junction nucleotides: 5. The CDR3 totals 12 residues. The chain's CDR3 is CASSPSGGEQYF. The CDR3 bases are TGTGCCAGCAGCCCTTCAGGGGGCGAGCAGTACTTC.

This clonotype occurred many times. The chain has TRBV20-1 and TRBJ2-2; D unresolved. This CDR3 spans 12 amino acids. The germline V and J ends were trimmed by 5 bases and 3 bases, with 7 bases remaining between them. Per the germline V gene, CDR1 is DFQATT and CDR2 is SNEGSKA (reference sequence). CDR3: CSAHRDTGELFF. The DNA of the CDR3 is TGCAGTGCTCATAGGGACACCGGGGAGCTGTTTTTT.

The chain combines TRBV11-1 with TRBJ1-2, with 7 bases identical to TRBD1. Germline V gives CDR1 SGHAT, CDR2 FQDESV (reference sequence). Trimming cost V 2 bases and J 4 bases; bases outside gene matches: 10. The CDR3 totals 16 residues. CDR3 region: CASSLWTGTLFYGYTF. CDR3 DNA: TGTGCCAGCAGCTTATGGACAGGCACCCTCTTCTATGGCTACACCTTC.

This clonotype came up many times. The chain employs TRBV12-3 or TRBV12-4 and TRBJ2-4; D may be TRBD1 or TRBD2 (5 bases each). The V gene lost 1 base and the J gene lost 8 bases, with 12 bases spanning the gap. The CDR3 is 14 amino acids. CDR3 in DNA: TGTGCCAGCAGTTTAGGGCCGGGACCCCACATTCAGTACTTC. Its protein is CASSLGPGPHIQYF.

At least ten counts were recorded for this clonotype. The chain combines TRBV12-3 or TRBV12-4 with TRBJ2-7, with D perhaps TRBD2 (6 bases). CDR3 size: 11 residues. V dropped 6 bases and J dropped 5 bases, with 8 bases sitting between them. In DNA form, the CDR3 reads TGTGCCAGCAGCCGGGGGAACGAGCAGTACTTC. Its translation is CASSRGNEQYF.

The CDR3: CASSPHDPTVNTEAFF. CDR3 coding DNA: TGTGCCAGCTCACCCCACGACCCGACAGTGAACACTGAAGCTTTCTTT. J is TRBJ1-1 and V is TRBV18; the D gene is possibly TRBD1 (5 bases). This CDR3 contains 16 residues. Deletions cut 3 bases from V and 0 bases from J, with 14 bases between. Germline CDR1 KGHSH, CDR2 LQKENI.

This clonotype was counted a few times. The chain joins TRBV25-1 to TRBJ1-4; D is unclear. CDR3 length equals 10 residues. Trimming took 10 bases from V and 5 from J, leaving 5 bases between them. In germline, CDR1 is MGHDK, CDR2 SYGVNS. The CDR3, as DNA: TGTGCCACCTCGAATGAAAAACTGTTTTTT. It translates to CATSNEKLFF.

The table lists this clonotype with many counts. The V gene is TRBV2, the J gene TRBJ1-4; possible D gene TRBD1, 5 bases. With 1 base removed from V and 2 bases from J, the gap between germline ends came to 8 bases. Germline CDR1 reads SNHLY; CDR2 reads FYNNEI. The CDR3 loop spans 15 amino acids. The CDR3 here is CASSEEGLTNEKLFF. The CDR3 nucleotides read TGTGCCAGCAGTGAAGAGGGGTTGACTAATGAAAAACTGTTTTTT.

In its sample, this clonotype was seen many times. V is TRBV3-1 and J is TRBJ2-3; 9 bases are shared with TRBD2. This CDR3 is 18 amino acids long. Germline CDR1 is LGHDT and CDR2 is YNNKEL (reference sequence). The V segment lost 1 base and the J segment 2 bases; nucleotides outside the gene matches: 10. CDR3 in DNA: TGTGCCAGCAGCCAAGCCCTGACTAGCGGATTTTTCACAGATACGCAGTATTTT. Encoded protein: CASSQALTSGFFTDTQYF.

This clonotype has at least ten counts. The genes are TRBV28 and TRBJ1-2; tentatively, D is TRBD1 (6 bases). This CDR3 contains 14 residues. The V and J ends lost 4 bases and 8 bases respectively, with 17 bases between them. The V gene's germline CDR1 is MDHEN and CDR2 SYDVKM. The CDR3 protein is CASSYRTAARGYTF. Here the CDR3 DNA reads TGTGCCAGCAGTTATCGGACAGCAGCCAGGGGCTACACCTTC.

This clonotype was recorded many times. The V call is TRBV10-3, the J call TRBJ2-7; 12 bases map to TRBD2. Trimming cost V 0 bases and J 3 bases; bases outside gene matches: 12. CDR1 is ENHRY and CDR2 is SYGVKD in the germline V gene. The CDR3 extends over 19 amino acids. The CDR3 protein is CAISESKNRGLAGFYEQYF. CDR3 sequence (DNA): TGTGCCATCAGTGAGTCGAAAAACCGAGGACTAGCGGGATTCTACGAGCAGTACTTC.

This chain joins TRBV27 and TRBJ2-7; no clear D. This CDR3 has 13 residues. V lost 2 bases, J lost 5 bases, and 10 bases lay in between. Germline V gene sequence: CDR1 MNHEY, CDR2 SMNVEV (reference sequence). The CDR3 nucleotides are TGTGCCAGCAGTTTAGAAGGCCTCCACGAGCAGTACTTC. The encoded protein is CASSLEGLHEQYF.

This clonotype was seen a few times. V is TRBV7-9 and J is TRBJ2-7, with D possibly matching TRBD1 (5 bases). Germline V gene sequence: CDR1 SEHNR, CDR2 FQNEAQ (reference sequence). The CDR3 totals 15 residues. V was cut by 3 bases and J by 3 bases, with 15 bases left in between. The CDR3 nucleotides read TGTGCCAGCAGCTTCCTAGACAGTTACCACTACGAGCAGTACTTC. Its protein is CASSFLDSYHYEQYF.